The rows below give T cell receptor beta chains drawn from one sample of a study of beta chain features in type 1 diabetes. The assay was immunoSEQ multiplex PCR, and TCRdb's table has in-frame clones only and misses some. The profile shows 200,000 to 250,000 clones, approximately 10% of them singletons. Sequencing was done on a sample of central memory CD4+ T cells from blood. These receptors were taken from a man aged 18 to 35 in good health. CDR3s include the opening cysteine and the closing phenylalanine or tryptophan. A D gene is named only where the DNA matches it firmly. Clone size is shown for a subset of rows, as once, few, many or a class of expanded clone.

d_call j_call v_call clone_size cdr3_nt cdr3_aa
- TRBJ2-3 TRBV19 - TGTGCCAGTAGTATTAAGGGTGCAGATACGCAGTATTTT CASSIKGADTQYF
TRBD2 TRBJ2-2 TRBV10-3 - TGTGCCACCCTCCCACGGGAGGGGATCACCGGGGAGCTGTTTTTT CATLPREGITGELFF
- TRBJ2-1 TRBV9 - TGTGCCAGCAGCGTAGTTTCGGGTGGGGCAGGGTACAATGAGCAGTTCTTC CASSVVSGGAGYNEQFF
TRBD2 TRBJ2-5 TRBV14 few TGTGCCAGCAGCCAATTACTAGCGGGAGGTCAAGAGACCCAGTACTTC CASSQLLAGGQETQYF
TRBD2 TRBJ2-7 TRBV12-5 few TGTGCTAGTGGTTTGCGCCTAGCGGGAGCTCTGGAGCAGTACTTC CASGLRLAGALEQYF
- TRBJ2-7 TRBV10-2 many TGCGCCAGCAGTTCGGACCTCTACGAGCAGTACTTC CASSSDLYEQYF
- TRBJ2-3 TRBV5-5 - TGTGCCAGCAGCCAAAGGACTGCGGATACGCAGTATTTT CASSQRTADTQYF
- TRBJ2-1 TRBV9 - TGTGCCAGCAGCCATGGACTACCGGTCTACAATGAGCAGTTCTTC CASSHGLPVYNEQFF
- TRBJ2-2 TRBV7-3 - TGTGCCAGCAGCTTAAGCCAGGGTCACGGGGAGCTGTTTTTT CASSLSQGHGELFF
- TRBJ1-4 TRBV29-1 - TGCAGCGTTGAGGGGGCTTCTAATGAAAAACTGTTTTTT CSVEGASNEKLFF
- TRBJ2-1 TRBV5-1 - TGCGCCAGCAGCCCAGTTACGGGATCCTCATTCCAAGAGCAGTTCTTC CASSPVTGSSFQEQFF
- TRBJ2-7 TRBV2 few TGTGCCAGCAGCCCCGGGGGCGGAGACTACGAGCAGTACTTC CASSPGGGDYEQYF
- TRBJ2-5 TRBV7-7 - TGTGCCAGCAGCCTCCCCCGGGAGACCCAGTACTTC CASSLPRETQYF
TRBD1 TRBJ2-7 TRBV4-1 few TGCGCCAGCAGCCAAGGTGACAGGGGGCGATCGGACGAGCAGTACTTC CASSQGDRGRSDEQYF
- TRBJ2-4 TRBV4-3 many TGCGCCAGCAGCCCCCTTTCCGGGGGCGCTGGGGTCCCAACCAAAAACATTCAGTACTTC CASSPLSGGAGVPTKNIQYF
- TRBJ2-5 TRBV15 - TGTGCCACCAGCAGAGGGGGGCGGTCACAAGAGACCCAGTACTTC CATSRGGRSQETQYF
TRBD2 TRBJ2-5 TRBV5-4 few TGTGCCAGCGGAGAAGGACTAGTTGGACGCCTCCAAGAGACCCAGTACTTC CASGEGLVGRLQETQYF
TRBD2 TRBJ2-1 TRBV6-5 - TGTGCCAGCAGTTCCGGGACTAATGCAAACTACAATGAGCAGTTCTTC CASSSGTNANYNEQFF
- TRBJ2-5 TRBV28 few TGTGCCAGCAGTTCCCATGGATTGATGGGAGAGACCCAGTACTTC CASSSHGLMGETQYF
- TRBJ2-1 TRBV7-9 few TGTGCCAGCAGCTTATCGGCAGGGGTTTACAATGAGCAGTTCTTC CASSLSAGVYNEQFF
- TRBJ2-1 TRBV28 few TGTGCCAGCAGTTTACGCGGGTATGAGCAGTTCTTC CASSLRGYEQFF
- TRBJ2-7 TRBV4-3 few TGCGCCAGCAGCCAAGATCTCCGGGGTTGGGGCTACGAGCAGTACTTC CASSQDLRGWGYEQYF
- TRBJ2-3 TRBV7-2 few TGTGCCAGCAGCCTATGGACCACTTCCGATACGCAGTATTTT CASSLWTTSDTQYF
- TRBJ2-3 TRBV7-9 few TGTGCCAGCAGCCCGGGCCTAGATACGCAGTATTTT CASSPGLDTQYF
- TRBJ2-7 TRBV7-8 - TGTGCCAGCAGCTCCGGGGCAGCGCTTGCAGCTTACGAGCAGTACTTC CASSSGAALAAYEQYF
TRBD1 TRBJ1-2 TRBV13 few TGTGCCAGCAGCGGGAAGGACAGGGGGTCGCGTGGATTTCTAAGCTACACCTTC CASSGKDRGSRGFLSYTF
- TRBJ2-1 TRBV5-4 many TGTGCCAGCAGCTTATTAATGCGTGAGCAGTTCTTC CASSLLMREQFF
TRBD2 TRBJ2-3 TRBV4-3 many TGCGCCAGCAGCCAAGATGCTAGCGGGTTCACAGATACGCAGTATTTT CASSQDASGFTDTQYF
- TRBJ2-7 TRBV5-1 few TGCGCCAGCAGCTTGGCCACTGGCGGCTACGAGCAGTACTTC CASSLATGGYEQYF
- TRBJ2-2 TRBV30 many TGTGCCTGGAGTGTCACATACACCGGGGAGCTGTTTTTT CAWSVTYTGELFF
- TRBJ2-1 TRBV5-4 - TGTGCCAGCAGTCAGCCAGAGTACAGCTCCTACAATGAGCAGTTCTTC CASSQPEYSSYNEQFF
- TRBJ2-5 TRBV4-1 few TGCGCCAGCAGCCAAGATGGGCTAGCCGCCACCCGGTACTTC CASSQDGLAATRYF
- TRBJ2-7 TRBV10-3 many TGTGCCATCAGTGAAGGTGGAGCGATCTACGAGCAGTACTTC CAISEGGAIYEQYF
TRBD1 TRBJ2-1 TRBV7-2 few TGTGCCAGCAGCCCGGACAGGGGGCGAAGGAATGAGCAGTTCTTC CASSPDRGRRNEQFF
- TRBJ1-1 TRBV13 few TGTGCCAGCAGCGCCCGACTGGCCGGGACTGAAGCTTTCTTT CASSARLAGTEAFF
- TRBJ2-2 TRBV18 - TGTGCCAGCTCCCAACAGGTCGGCGGGGAGCTGTTTTTT CASSQQVGGELFF
TRBD2 TRBJ2-2 TRBV18 few TGTGCCAGCTCACTGGGACTAGCGGACACCGGGGAGCTGTTTTTT CASSLGLADTGELFF
TRBD2 TRBJ2-1 TRBV29-1 - TGCAGCGTGGAGCGGGGGAGCTCCTACAATGAGCAGTTCTTC CSVERGSSYNEQFF
TRBD1 TRBJ2-3 TRBV28 - TGTGCCAGCAGTTCCCAGGGGGAAGGTGAGGATACGCAGTATTTT CASSSQGEGEDTQYF
- TRBJ1-5 TRBV5-6 - TGTGCCAGCAGCTTGCGGCAGGGGAGAGCTCAGCCCCAGCATTTT CASSLRQGRAQPQHF
TRBD1 TRBJ1-1 TRBV9 many TGTGCCAGCAGCGTCTCCTCGGACAGGGAAGCTTTCTTT CASSVSSDREAFF
- TRBJ1-4 TRBV29-1 few TGCAGCGTGGTCGGAGGGGTCACTGAAAAACTGTTTTTT CSVVGGVTEKLFF
- TRBJ2-5 TRBV18 few TGTGCCAGCTCATCGAGCCTCCAAGAGACCCAGTACTTC CASSSSLQETQYF
- TRBJ1-2 TRBV7-9 - TGTGCCAGCAGCTTCGACAGGCCGGTGGGCGGCTACACCTTC CASSFDRPVGGYTF
TRBD2 TRBJ2-7 TRBV7-8 few TGTGCCAGCAGCGCCGGGACTAGAGGAGAGCAGTACTTC CASSAGTRGEQYF
TRBD2 TRBJ2-7 TRBV14 few TGTGCCAGCAGCCAAGAGGTATTAGCGGGTTACCACGAGCAGTACTTC CASSQEVLAGYHEQYF
TRBD2 TRBJ2-5 TRBV7-6 - TGTGCCAGCAGCTTACCGACTAGCGGGAGTGGTCGAGAGACCCAGTACTTC CASSLPTSGSGRETQYF
- TRBJ2-5 TRBV27 few TGTGCCAGCCAGGGCTACGGGGAGACCCAGTACTTC CASQGYGETQYF
TRBD2 TRBJ2-1 TRBV11-1 many TGTGCCAGCAGTAGCGGGAGCTACAATGAGCAGTTCTTC CASSSGSYNEQFF
- TRBJ2-1 TRBV7-2 many TGTGCCAGCAGCTTAGCGGCCGTCTACAATGAGCAGTTCTTC CASSLAAVYNEQFF
- TRBJ1-2 TRBV9 - TGTGCCAGCAGCCTGGGACCGATTAACTATGGCTACACCTTC CASSLGPINYGYTF
TRBD2 TRBJ2-3 TRBV5-6 few TGTGCCAGCAGCTTTTTAGCGGGAGGGAGAGATACGCAGTATTTT CASSFLAGGRDTQYF
- TRBJ2-3 TRBV10-3 few TGTGCCATCAGTGAGTCTATGGGGGTTACAGATACGCAGTATTTT CAISESMGVTDTQYF
- TRBJ2-1 TRBV6-5 many TGTGCCAGCAGTGGGGAGAGCTACAATGAGCAGTTCTTC CASSGESYNEQFF